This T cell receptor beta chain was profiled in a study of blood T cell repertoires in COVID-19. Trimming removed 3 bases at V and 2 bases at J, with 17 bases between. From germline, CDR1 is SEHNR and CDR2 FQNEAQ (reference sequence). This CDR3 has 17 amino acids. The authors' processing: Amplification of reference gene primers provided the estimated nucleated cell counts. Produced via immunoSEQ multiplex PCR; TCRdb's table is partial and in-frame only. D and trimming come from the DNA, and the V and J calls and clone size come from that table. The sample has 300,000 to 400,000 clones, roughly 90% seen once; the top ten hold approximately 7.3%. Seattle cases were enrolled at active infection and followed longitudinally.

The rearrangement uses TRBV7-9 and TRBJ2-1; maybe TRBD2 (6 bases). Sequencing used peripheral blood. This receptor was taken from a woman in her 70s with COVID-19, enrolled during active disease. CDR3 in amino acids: CASSFPEAKRAYNEQFF. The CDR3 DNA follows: TGTGCCAGCAGCTTCCCCGAGGCCAAGCGGGCCTACAATGAGCAGTTCTTC.